Listed here are 4 T cell receptor beta chains from one sample, sequenced in a study of regulatory T cells in long-lasting Graves disease. Time point described: newly diagnosed GD, antithyroid drugs for less than 3 months. PBMC RNA served as the TCR library source. With iRepertoire HTBI primers and Arm-PCR of CDR3 regions, TCR beta libraries were built. TCRdb reprocessed the multiplex PCR reads with MiXCR, giving one entry per CDR3 protein. The sample comprises approximately 300,000 distinct CDR3 sequences, over 15% of which are singletons, and about two fifths rests with the top ten. This specimen was peripheral blood mononuclear cells (PBMCs), taken at new diagnosis, from a patient treated with antithyroid drugs. The receptors stem from a female donor with Graves disease.

Ten or more counts support this clonotype. One end of the junction is discordant with germline, which a read error may explain. V usage is TRBV12-3 or TRBV12-4 and J usage is TRBJ1-5; no firm D call. The CDR3 spans 13 residues. This CDR3 reads CASSLRENPPQHF. Written as DNA, the CDR3 is TGTGCCAGCAGTTTAAGGGAGAATCCGCCCCAGCATTTT.

This clonotype was picked up many times. This sequence joins TRBV12-3 or TRBV12-4 and TRBJ2-1; 12 nucleotides match TRBD2. The CDR3 is 16 residues long. The trim removed 5 bases at V and 6 bases at J, leaving 8 bases unmatched. This CDR3 reads CASSDPPTSGSNEQFF. CDR3 nucleotide sequence: TGTGCCAGCAGTGACCCTCCGACTAGCGGGAGCAATGAGCAGTTCTTC.

At least ten counts were recorded for this clonotype. J is TRBJ2-7 and V is TRBV28, with 9 bases aligning to TRBD1. The CDR3 sequence is 15 residues long. V dropped 5 bases and J dropped 4; count of bases not matched to a gene: 9. CDR1 and CDR2 from the germline V gene are MDHEN and SYDVKM. CDR3 sequence: CASSPQGQGGYEQYF. CDR3 DNA sequence: TGTGCCAGCAGTCCCCAGGGACAGGGTGGTTACGAGCAGTACTTC.

The genes are TRBV27 and TRBJ1-5; 9 bases are a match to TRBD1. The CDR3 spans 13 residues. V dropped 8 bases and J dropped 6; count of bases not matched to a gene: 5. Germline values: CDR1 MNHEY, CDR2 SMNVEV (reference sequence). CDR3 DNA: TGTGCCAGCGCCGGGACAGGGAGTCAGCCCCAGCATTTT. This translates into CASAGTGSQPQHF.